Listed here is a single TCR beta chain. What it recognizes is unknown. Repertoires were generated with immunoSEQ multiplex PCR, while TCRdb's copy carries only in-frame clones and drops some. The sample lists tens of thousands of clones, more than 75% occurring once. The germline V and J ends were trimmed by 3 bases and 5 bases, with 10 bases remaining between them. The CDR3 totals 13 residues. Germline V gene data show CDR1 as SEHNR and CDR2 as FQNEAQ (reference sequence). The source of the sample is a study of T cell responses to AZD1222 COVID-19 vaccine. Study-wide points: Only a handful of individuals given AZD1222 were seropositive at baseline. Repertoire sampling occurred only after the peak T cell response. Donors skewed white British and female; clonal diversity was possibly underestimated.

This sequence was found in an adult in good health. V and J are TRBV7-9 and TRBJ2-5; D is ambiguous. This specimen consisted of peripheral blood, obtained on day 0 of MenACWY control vaccination. CDR3 sequence reads: CASSFFSIETQYF. The CDR3 nucleotides read TGTGCCAGCAGCTTCTTTTCAATTGAGACCCAGTACTTC.